This TCR beta chain was profiled in a study of CD8+CD57+ T cells in acquired aplastic anemia. Study as a whole: Sorted CD4+ and CD8+ cells gave a mean 3.2 ug DNA, range roughly 0.18 to 27.4 ug.

TCR beta VDJ combinations and CDR3 sequences were profiled from genomic DNA. TCRdb fed the reads into MiXCR, producing one record per CDR3 protein. This sample yields under 350,000 distinct CDR3 sequences, of which roughly half are seen a single time; 7.5% to 9% belongs to the top ten. This clonotype was observed at least ten times. No antigen is known for it. Per the germline V gene, CDR1 is SGHVS and CDR2 is FQNEAQ. Trimming removed 4 bases from V and 7 bases from J, with 13 bases in between. The CDR3 consists of 14 residues. Findings and caveats of the study: Patients did not significantly differ from controls in CD8+ Simpson's diversity. Common to patients and controls were roughly 30 CD8+ CDR3 sequences.

The TCR was taken from a human donor with severe aplastic anemia or a healthy control (not recorded which). The V gene is TRBV7-8, the J gene TRBJ2-2, with D possibly TRBD2 on 5 matching bases. The sample was sorted CD4+, CD8+, or CD8+CD57+ T cells (not recorded which) from PBMCs. The CDR3: CASSSGEFIGELFF. The DNA of the CDR3 is TGTGCCAGCAGCTCTGGGGAGTTTATCGGGGAGCTGTTTTTT.